This T cell receptor beta chain was obtained from a study of T cells in Graves' hyperthyroidism and ophthalmopathy. In the case of this clonotype: Its antigen is currently unknown.

Findings and limits, study-wide: Blood also held most thyroid clonotypes expanded beyond 0.001.

CDR1 is SGHNT, CDR2 YYREEE, per germline (reference sequence). V was trimmed by 4 bases and J by 4 bases, leaving 11 bases between them. The CDR3 has 13 amino acids. Diagnosis of hyperthyroidism was new in patients aged 18 to 65, and its duration was under 2 months. Source material for PBMCs was 10 ml fresh peripheral blood. RNA transcripts gave rise to amplified TCR beta CDR3 regions. In the first-round RT-PCR of the TCR CDR3, the HTBI primer set was used. MiXCR, run by TCRdb on the multiplex PCR reads, gives a single entry per CDR3 protein. Of approximately 720,000 distinct CDR3 sequences in the sample, 18% were seen once.

Input material: blood. This sequence was found in a woman in her 50s with Graves' hyperthyroidism that later progressed to Graves' ophthalmopathy. The chain employs TRBV5-4 and TRBJ1-2; D may be TRBD1 (5 bases). CDR3 region: CASSRGGIYGYTF. The CDR3 DNA sequence: TGTGCCAGCAGCCGGGGGGGGATCTATGGCTACACCTTC.